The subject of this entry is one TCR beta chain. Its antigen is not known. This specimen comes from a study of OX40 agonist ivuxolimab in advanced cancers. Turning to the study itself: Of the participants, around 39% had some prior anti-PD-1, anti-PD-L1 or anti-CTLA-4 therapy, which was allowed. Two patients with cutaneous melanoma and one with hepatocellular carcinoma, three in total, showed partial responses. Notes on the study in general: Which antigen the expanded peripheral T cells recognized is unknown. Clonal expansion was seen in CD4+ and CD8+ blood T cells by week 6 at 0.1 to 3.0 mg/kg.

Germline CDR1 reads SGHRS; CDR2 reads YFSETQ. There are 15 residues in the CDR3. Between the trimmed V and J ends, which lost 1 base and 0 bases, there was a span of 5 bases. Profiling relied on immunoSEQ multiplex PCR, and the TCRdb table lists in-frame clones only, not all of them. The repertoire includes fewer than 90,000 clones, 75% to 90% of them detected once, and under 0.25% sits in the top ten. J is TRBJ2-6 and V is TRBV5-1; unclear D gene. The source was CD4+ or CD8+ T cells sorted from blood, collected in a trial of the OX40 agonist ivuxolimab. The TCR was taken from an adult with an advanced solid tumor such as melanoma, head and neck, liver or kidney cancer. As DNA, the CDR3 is TGCGCCAGCAGCTTGTCGGGCTCTGGGGCCAACGTCCTGACTTTC. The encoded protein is CASSLSGSGANVLTF.